This T cell receptor beta chain was profiled in a study of blood T cell repertoires in COVID-19. The CDR3 loop spans 16 amino acids. V dropped 5 bases and J dropped 0 bases, with 16 bases sitting between them. Germline lookup yields CDR1 MDHEN and CDR2 SYDVKM. Assay used: immunoSEQ multiplex PCR; TCRdb lists only in-frame clones, some missing. The repertoire holds some 200,000 clones, with approximately 80% as singletons. The sequence came from a man aged 35-49 years who had recovered from COVID-19. This chain uses TRBV28 with TRBJ1-2, with a weak D call TRBD1 (5 bases). The specimen sequenced was PBMCs or T cells enriched from blood (not recorded which). CDR3 sequence (DNA): TGTGCCAGCAGTGCACAGACAGCAAGAGCTAACTATGGCTACACCTTC. It is translated as CASSAQTARANYGYTF.